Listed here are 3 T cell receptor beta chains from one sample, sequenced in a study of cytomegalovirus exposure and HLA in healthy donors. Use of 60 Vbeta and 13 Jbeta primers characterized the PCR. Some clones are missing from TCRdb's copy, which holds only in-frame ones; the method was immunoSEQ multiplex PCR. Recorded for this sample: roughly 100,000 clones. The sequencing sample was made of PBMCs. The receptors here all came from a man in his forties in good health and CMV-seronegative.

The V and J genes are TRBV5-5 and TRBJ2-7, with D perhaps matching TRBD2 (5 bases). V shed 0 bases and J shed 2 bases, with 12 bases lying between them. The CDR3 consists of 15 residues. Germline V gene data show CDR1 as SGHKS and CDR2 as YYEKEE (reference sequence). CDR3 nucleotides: TGTGCCAGCAGCTTGGTTCCGGGGAACCCCTACGAGCAGTACTTC. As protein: CASSLVPGNPYEQYF.

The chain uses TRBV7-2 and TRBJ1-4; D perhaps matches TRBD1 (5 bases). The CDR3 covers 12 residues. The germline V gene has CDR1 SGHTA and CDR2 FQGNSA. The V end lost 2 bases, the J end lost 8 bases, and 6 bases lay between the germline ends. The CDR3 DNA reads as TGTGCCAGCAGCTTACGGGGGGAAAAACTGTTTTTT. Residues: CASSLRGEKLFF.

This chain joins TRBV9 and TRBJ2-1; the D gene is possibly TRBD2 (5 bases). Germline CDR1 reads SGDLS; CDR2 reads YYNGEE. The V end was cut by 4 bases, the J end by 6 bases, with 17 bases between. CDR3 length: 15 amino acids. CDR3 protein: CASSLVPGSGNEQFF. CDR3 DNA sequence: TGTGCCAGCAGCCTCGTTCCTGGGAGCGGCAATGAGCAGTTCTTC.